This T cell receptor (beta chain) was sequenced during a study of CD8 T cells in Susac syndrome (dated by TCRdb to between 2018 and 2020). As for the study more broadly: Of the Susac syndrome patients who were sequenced, six had clinically active disease and roughly 8 were in clinical remission. At the time of blood withdrawal, Susac syndrome patients were either therapy-naive, taking corticosteroids (with some also receiving IVIg), or on IVIg alone. Repertoire sequencing was used to test whether CD8+ T cell activation and differentiation in Susac syndrome was antigen driven. The study at large found these results: In the CD4+ T cell repertoire of Susac syndrome patients, clonal expansion was not detected. The number of individuals in the TCR sequencing and HLA analysis was recognized as being relatively small.

Note on this clonotype: No antigen is known for it. Base qualities are not provided; no much larger clone lies one nucleotide away.

Peripheral blood CD8+ and CD4+ T cells from healthy donors, Susac syndrome patients and multiple sclerosis patients were profiled using high-throughput TCR beta sequencing. Susac syndrome patients met recently defined diagnostic criteria for definite or probable disease. CD8+ TEMRA cells were enriched by FACS, while bulk CD8+ and CD4+ T cells were purified by magnetic negative isolation. Blood was drawn into EDTA tubes, processed within 24 hours, and PBMCs were isolated by density gradient centrifugation. PBMCs intended for TCR sequencing were cryopreserved in liquid nitrogen and thawed later in a water bath at 37 degrees C. A purity of at least 90% was achieved for sorted or isolated CD4+, CD8+ and CD8+ TEMRA cells. RNA was extracted using the RNeasy kit, and about 0.45 to 1 ug of the RNA was reverse transcribed with random hexamers. TCR beta CDR3 regions were amplified with the immunoSEQ multiplex PCR assay covering 54 Vbeta and 13 Jbeta segments. PCR amplification bias was corrected by using a synthetic template baseline for primer optimization and computational correction. The original methods were these. Reads were assigned to V, D and J genes according to IMGT and analyzed in immunoSEQ Analyzer, with only productive sequences retained. Clonality was calculated as one minus the Shannon entropy normalized by log2 of the number of productive unique sequences. For each patient and control, public and private clones were evaluated among the 100 most prevalent clones. A clone was defined as Susac-specific if it was absent from the healthy and MS cohorts, from about a thousand published viral clones and from other ImmuneACCESS disease sequences. TCRdb reran the public reads through fastp at Q25 and MiXCR, keeping productive beta chains. Identical CDR3 proteins give one entry, which carries the most common genes and DNA. The V and J calls were determined by TCRdb, not by the authors. The sample table shows 200,000 or so distinct CDR3 sequences, and nearly 97% are seen once. The top ten clonotypes cover approximately 0.098% of the sample.

What was sequenced was CD4+ T cells from PBMCs. This receptor was identified in a human donor with Susac syndrome.

The DNA sequence is TGCAGCGCCACCAGAGCGCTAGGAGATACGCAGTATTTT. Translation gives CSATRALGDTQYF. The chain employs TRBV29-1 and TRBJ2-3, with the identity of the D gene unclear. The trim is 7 bases for V and 5 bases for J, with a gap of 16 bases between the germline ends. From the germline V gene, CDR1 is SQVTM and CDR2 is ANQGSEA. Including cysteine and phenylalanine, the CDR3 has 13 amino acids. Only CDR3 DNA remains: 39 bases, in frame from the first base.